Shown below are 26 T cell receptor beta chains from a single sample sequenced in a study of blood T cell repertoires in COVID-19. Profiled with immunoSEQ multiplex PCR; TCRdb holds only in-frame clones, not every one. The table records around 170,000 clones, around 85% of them present only once. Specimen: peripheral blood. These receptors were obtained from a man aged 50 to 59 with active or convalescent COVID-19.

The rearrangement links TRBV5-4 to TRBJ2-4; 7 positions agree with TRBD1. CDR3 size: 14 residues. Germline CDR1 reads SGHNT; CDR2 reads YYREEE (reference sequence). Trimming at V came to 0 bases and at J to 9 bases, leaving 6 bases not matched to a gene. CDR3 coding DNA: TGTGCCAGCAGCTTGGAAGGGGGCGGCGGCATTCAGTACTTC. Translating gives CASSLEGGGGIQYF.

This chain connects TRBV7-2 to TRBJ2-1; D is unresolved. CDR1 and CDR2 (germline): SGHTA, FQGNSA. V gave up 5 bases and J gave up 7 bases, with 12 bases separating them. CDR3 length equals 13 residues. CDR3 nucleotides: TGTGCCAGCAGCCCCGTGAGTGCGAATGAGCAGTTCTTC. It codes for CASSPVSANEQFF.

This chain uses TRBV5-6 with TRBJ2-5; D ambiguous. CDR3 length: 17 residues. V was cut by 2 bases and J by 1 base, with 18 bases left in between. Germline V lookup: CDR1 SGHDT, CDR2 YYEEEE. CDR3 nucleotide sequence: TGTGCCAGCAGCTTTGCCGTGGGCAGCAATGCCCAAGAGACCCAGTACTTC. Translation: CASSFAVGSNAQETQYF.

V usage is TRBV6-2 or TRBV6-3 and J usage is TRBJ2-1, with a tentative D call TRBD2 (7 bases). V was shortened by 1 base and J by 9 bases, with 10 bases between the two germline ends. This CDR3 has 13 amino acids. CDR1 is MNHEY and CDR2 is SVGEGT in the germline V gene. CDR3 in amino acids: CASSYYREGEQFF. In DNA, the CDR3 is TGTGCCAGCAGTTACTACAGGGAGGGTGAGCAGTTCTTC.

The V gene is TRBV3-1 (or the pseudogene TRBV3-2), the J gene TRBJ2-1, with 7 bases matching TRBD2. V shed 2 bases, J shed 8 bases, and the junction held 0 bases outside the gene matches. The V gene's germline CDR1 is LGHDT and CDR2 YNNKEL (reference sequence). The CDR3 is 12 residues long. DNA for the CDR3: TGTGCCAGCAGCCAAAGCGGGGATGAGCAGTTCTTC. Translating it yields CASSQSGDEQFF.

The gene calls are TRBV27 and TRBJ1-2; D may be TRBD1 (5 bases). Germline lookup yields CDR1 MNHEY and CDR2 SMNVEV (reference sequence). V was cut by 1 base and J by 0 bases, with 18 bases left in between. This CDR3 is built from 18 residues. The CDR3 loop is CASSLFGAGLTTNYGYTF. DNA of the CDR3: TGTGCCAGCAGTTTATTTGGGGCAGGACTAACCACTAACTATGGCTACACCTTC.

CDR3 residues: CSAGTSANTQYF. CDR3 DNA: TGCAGCGCCGGGACTAGCGCGAATACGCAGTATTTT. This sequence joins TRBV29-1 and TRBJ2-3, with 10 bases fitting TRBD2. The CDR3 has 12 residues. The germline V gene has CDR1 SQVTM and CDR2 ANQGSEA. After removal of 7 bases from V and 7 bases from J, the junction contained 5 bases not matched to a gene.

This clone was found once. The chain links TRBV13 to TRBJ1-3, with 7 bases fitting TRBD1. The CDR3 spans 14 residues. The V segment lost 5 bases and the J segment 4 bases; nucleotides outside the gene matches: 5. Germline V gives CDR1 PRHDT, CDR2 FYEKMQ (reference sequence). CDR3 amino acids: CASSLRQGGNTIYF. The DNA of the CDR3 is TGTGCCAGCAGCCTCAGACAGGGAGGAAACACCATATATTTT.

The chain has TRBV10-2 and TRBJ2-1; 7 bases match TRBD2. The CDR3 has 13 amino acids. Losses at the gene ends were 7 bases for V and 7 bases for J; bases not matched to a gene: 7. Per germline, CDR1 WSHSY and CDR2 SAAADI. CDR3 residues: CASTERGFNEQFF. The CDR3 bases are TGCGCCAGCACGGAGCGGGGATTTAATGAGCAGTTCTTC.

The table lists this clone with a count of one. The chain has TRBV5-1 and TRBJ1-1, with D possibly being TRBD1 (5 bases). Trimming took off 0 bases at V and 6 bases at J, with 9 bases between the two ends. The CDR3 contains 13 residues. In germline, CDR1 is SGHRS, CDR2 YFSETQ. DNA for the CDR3: TGCGCCAGCAGCTTGGGACAGTTCGCTGAAGCTTTCTTT. This translates into CASSLGQFAEAFF.

The chain recombines TRBV9 with TRBJ2-2; 13 nucleotides align to TRBD2. The germline V gene encodes CDR1 SGDLS and CDR2 YYNGEE. The CDR3 loop spans 16 amino acids. With V trimmed by 0 bases and J by 5 bases, 1 base remained unmatched. The CDR3 DNA reads as TGTGCCAGCAGCGTAGAACTAGCGGGGGGGACCGGGGAGCTGTTTTTT. Translated, it gives CASSVELAGGTGELFF. Full variable domain (remainder filled in from reference TRBV9 and TRBJ2-2): DSGVTQTPKHLITATGQRVTLRCSPRSGDLSVYWYQQSLDQGLQFLIQYYNGEERAKGNILERFSAQQFPDLHSELNLSSLELGDSALYFCASSVELAGGTGELFFGEGSRLTVL.

The V and J genes are TRBV28 and TRBJ1-2, with a possible D match to TRBD1 (6 bases). This CDR3 is built from 13 residues. Per germline, CDR1 MDHEN and CDR2 SYDVKM. Trimming removed 5 bases from V and 4 bases from J, with 11 bases in between. Here the CDR3 reads CASSADRFYGYTF. The CDR3 DNA reads TGTGCCAGCAGTGCCGACAGGTTCTATGGCTACACCTTC.

The chain recombines TRBV10-3 with TRBJ1-3, with D perhaps TRBD1 (5 bases). Deletions cut 10 bases from V and 0 bases from J, with 22 bases between. CDR1 and CDR2 from the germline V gene are ENHRY and SYGVKD. CDR3 length: 17 amino acids. This CDR3 reads CATSDSHRHSSGNTIYF. The CDR3 region has the DNA TGTGCCACATCAGATTCCCACAGGCACAGCTCTGGAAACACCATATATTTT.

This chain joins TRBV19 and TRBJ1-4, with TRBD1 as a possible D gene (6 bases). V lost 5 bases, J lost 8 bases, and 18 bases lay in between. This CDR3 region has 15 residues. Germline CDR1 LNHDA, CDR2 SQIVND (reference sequence). The CDR3 DNA reads as TGTGCCAGTAGTTTCCAACAGGGAGTCAGCGAAAAACTGTTTTTT. Translation gives CASSFQQGVSEKLFF.

There are a few counts of this clone. The rearrangement links TRBV7-9 to TRBJ2-3; a possible D gene is TRBD1 (6 bases). The CDR3 spans 17 residues. Trimming took 4 bases from V and 13 from J, leaving 30 bases between them. Germline CDR1 reads SEHNR; CDR2 reads FQNEAQ (reference sequence). CDR3 loop: CASSSKGTRDTQRWEYF. For the CDR3, the DNA is TGTGCCAGCAGCTCCAAGGGTACCCGGGACACCCAGAGGTGGGAGTATTTT.

V is TRBV6-6 and J is TRBJ2-6; TRBD1 matches 8 bases. J gave up 0 bases and V 5 bases, and 27 bases lay outside the gene matches. This CDR3 comprises 24 residues. From germline, CDR1 is MNHNY and CDR2 SVGAGI (reference sequence). CDR3 sequence reads: CASSPEWGAGQEEGGTSGANVLTF. The CDR3 DNA sequence: TGTGCCAGCAGTCCCGAGTGGGGTGCGGGACAGGAAGAAGGAGGGACCTCTGGGGCCAACGTCCTGACTTTC.

This chain uses TRBV28 with TRBJ1-2; D may be TRBD1 (6 bases). Germline V lookup: CDR1 MDHEN, CDR2 SYDVKM. The length of the CDR3 is 16 residues. V lost 10 bases and J 0 bases, leaving 21 bases between the germline ends. This CDR3 is CATRTPGGGSNYGYTF. In DNA form, the CDR3 reads TGTGCCACACGGACCCCGGGAGGGGGTTCTAACTATGGCTACACCTTC.

This chain joins TRBV4-2 and TRBJ1-5; D ambiguous. The length of the CDR3 is 13 residues. The V and J ends lost 1 base and 7 bases respectively, with 8 bases between them. The V gene's germline CDR1 is LGHNA and CDR2 YNFKEQ. The CDR3 DNA follows: TGTGCCAGCAGCCAAGGGAGGGAGCAGCCCCAGCATTTT. This codes for CASSQGREQPQHF.

The chain combines TRBV19 with TRBJ2-1, with D perhaps matching TRBD2 (6 bases). The germline V gene encodes CDR1 LNHDA and CDR2 SQIVND (reference sequence). Trimming left V 3 bases short and J 2 bases short, with 11 bases between. The CDR3 is made up of 15 amino acids. This CDR3 reads CASSISGLTYNEQFF. The CDR3, as DNA: TGTGCCAGTAGTATTTCGGGACTGACCTACAATGAGCAGTTCTTC.

The gene calls are TRBV4-3 and TRBJ2-2, with D perhaps matching TRBD1 (5 bases). Trimming shortened V by 0 bases and J by 5 bases, and 13 bases separated the two germline ends. CDR1 and CDR2 (germline): LGHNA, YSLEER. This CDR3 comprises 16 residues. The CDR3 sequence is CASSQEYRIETGELFF. The CDR3 region has the DNA TGCGCCAGCAGCCAAGAATACAGGATAGAAACCGGGGAGCTGTTTTTT.

The V and J genes are TRBV5-5 and TRBJ1-4; 8 nucleotides agree with TRBD1. J was trimmed by 5 bases and V by 3 bases; bases with no gene match: 3. Germline V gene sequence: CDR1 SGHKS, CDR2 YYEKEE (reference sequence). CDR3 size: 14 residues. This chain's CDR3 is CASSSGTGNEKLFF. In DNA, the CDR3 is TGTGCCAGCAGCTCCGGGACAGGCAATGAAAAACTGTTTTTT.

V gene TRBV29-1 combines with J gene TRBJ2-5, with TRBD2 matching over 8 bases. The CDR3 has 15 amino acids. Germline lookup yields CDR1 SQVTM and CDR2 ANQGSEA. The junction had 11 bases not matched to a gene; V was cut back by 3 bases and J by 5 bases. In DNA, the CDR3 is TGCAGCGTTGATCTGGGGACTAGGGGTGTGGAGACCCAGTACTTC. Its translation is CSVDLGTRGVETQYF.

Only one count was recorded for this clone. The J gene is TRBJ2-5, the V gene TRBV11-2, with a possible D match to TRBD2 (6 bases). Between the trimmed V and J ends, which lost 3 bases and 4 bases, there was a span of 12 bases. This CDR3 is built from 14 residues. Per the germline V gene, CDR1 is SGHAT and CDR2 is FQNNGV. The CDR3 sequence: CASSLYGRGETQYF. As DNA, the CDR3 is TGTGCCAGCAGCTTGTATGGGCGGGGAGAGACCCAGTACTTC.

The DNA for the CDR3 is TGTGCCATCAGTCGAACGGGACAGGGGGAAGGTGTCACTGAAGCTTTCTTT. Translated: CAISRTGQGEGVTEAFF. The chain combines TRBV10-3 with TRBJ1-1; 11 bases match TRBD1. V gave up 5 bases and J gave up 4 bases; unmatched junction bases: 12. The CDR3 runs to 17 residues. Germline CDR1 and CDR2: ENHRY and SYGVKD.

The chain has TRBV18 and TRBJ2-5, with TRBD1 as a possible D gene (5 bases). The germline CDR1 and CDR2 sequences are KGHSH and LQKENI. V was cut by 4 bases and J by 4 bases, with 13 bases left in between. The CDR3 totals 14 residues. The CDR3 sequence: CASSQSEGVETQYF. Here the CDR3 DNA reads TGTGCCAGCTCACAGAGTGAAGGGGTAGAGACCCAGTACTTC. Based on the CDR3 plus reference TRBV18 and TRBJ2-5, the full variable domain is NAGVMQNPRHLVRRRGQEARLRCSPMKGHSHVYWYRQLPEEGLKFMVYLQKENIIDESGMPKERFSAEFPKEGPSILRIQQVVRGDSAAYFCASSQSEGVETQYFGPGTRLLVL.

The rearrangement joins TRBV15 to TRBJ2-7; D remains unclear. The germline V gene encodes CDR1 LNHNV and CDR2 YYDKDF (reference sequence). Trimming pared 0 bases from V and 5 bases from J, leaving 14 bases between. The CDR3 totals 15 residues. The CDR3 DNA reads TGTGCCACCAGCAGAGATCTGACCGGTCAGGACGAGCAGTACTTC. Its translation is CATSRDLTGQDEQYF.